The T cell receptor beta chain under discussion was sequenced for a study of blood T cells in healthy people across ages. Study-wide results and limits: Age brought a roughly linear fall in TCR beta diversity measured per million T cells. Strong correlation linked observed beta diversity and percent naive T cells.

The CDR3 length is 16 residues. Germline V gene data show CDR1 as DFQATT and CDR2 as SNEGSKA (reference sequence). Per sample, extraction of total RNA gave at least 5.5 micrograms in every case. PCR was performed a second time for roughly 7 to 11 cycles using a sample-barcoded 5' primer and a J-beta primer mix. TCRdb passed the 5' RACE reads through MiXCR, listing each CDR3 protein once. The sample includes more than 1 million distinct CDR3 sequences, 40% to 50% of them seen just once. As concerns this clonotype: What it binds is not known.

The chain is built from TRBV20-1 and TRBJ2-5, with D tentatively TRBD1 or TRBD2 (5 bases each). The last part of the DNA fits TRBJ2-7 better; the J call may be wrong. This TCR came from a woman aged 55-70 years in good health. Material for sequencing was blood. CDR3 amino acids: CSALTGTSIRAYEQYF. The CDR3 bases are TGCAGTGCTCTAACCGGGACCTCAATTAGGGCTTACGAGCAGTACTTC.